This is a list of T cell receptor beta chains from one sample in a study of shared clonotypes between healthy human individuals. Libraries were prepared by immunoSEQ multiplex PCR; TCRdb keeps only in-frame clonotypes and omits some of them. Of 1.4 million or so clones in the sample, approximately 98.5% are singletons; the top ten hold 0.36%. Sequencing used naive CD4+ T cells sorted from blood. The source is a man in his thirties or forties in good health. The CDR3 runs from the conserved cysteine through the conserved F or W. The order of the fields is D gene, V gene, J gene, CDR3 length, CDR3 protein, CDR3 DNA. The D gene is left open where the match is weak.

D gene: -; V gene: TRBV15; J gene: TRBJ2-2; CDR3 length: 12; CDR3 protein: CATSRFTGELFF; CDR3 DNA: TGTGCCACCAGCAGATTTACCGGGGAGCTGTTTTTT
D gene: -; V gene: TRBV4-3; J gene: TRBJ1-5; CDR3 length: 15; CDR3 protein: CASSQDRGMRQPQHF; CDR3 DNA: TGCGCCAGCAGCCAAGATCGAGGGATGCGTCAGCCCCAGCATTTT
D gene: -; V gene: TRBV5-1; J gene: TRBJ2-5; CDR3 length: 13; CDR3 protein: CASSFGGQETQYF; CDR3 DNA: TGCGCCAGCAGCTTTGGGGGCCAAGAGACCCAGTACTTC
D gene: -; V gene: TRBV7-9; J gene: TRBJ2-2; CDR3 length: 12; CDR3 protein: CASSPQTGELFF; CDR3 DNA: TGTGCCAGCAGCCCCCAAACCGGGGAGCTGTTTTTT
D gene: -; V gene: TRBV9; J gene: TRBJ2-5; CDR3 length: 14; CDR3 protein: CASSVDPSQETQYF; CDR3 DNA: TGTGCCAGCAGCGTAGACCCTTCCCAAGAGACCCAGTACTTC
D gene: -; V gene: TRBV27; J gene: TRBJ2-3; CDR3 length: 13; CDR3 protein: CASSFIDTDTQYF; CDR3 DNA: TGTGCCAGCAGTTTCATAGACACAGATACGCAGTATTTT
D gene: TRBD2; V gene: TRBV20-1; J gene: TRBJ2-1; CDR3 length: 11; CDR3 protein: CSAREANEQFF; CDR3 DNA: TGCAGTGCTCGGGAGGCCAATGAGCAGTTCTTC
D gene: -; V gene: TRBV19; J gene: TRBJ1-1; CDR3 length: 12; CDR3 protein: CASRRGNTEAFF; CDR3 DNA: TGTGCCAGTCGAAGGGGGAACACTGAAGCTTTCTTT
D gene: -; V gene: TRBV28; J gene: TRBJ2-2; CDR3 length: 15; CDR3 protein: CASSSDLLNTGELFF; CDR3 DNA: TGTGCCAGCAGTTCGGACCTACTAAACACCGGGGAGCTGTTTTTT
D gene: TRBD2; V gene: TRBV7-9; J gene: TRBJ2-7; CDR3 length: 15; CDR3 protein: CASSQVAGMRYEQYF; CDR3 DNA: TGTGCCAGCAGCCAAGTAGCGGGGATGCGCTACGAGCAGTACTTC
D gene: TRBD2; V gene: TRBV2; J gene: TRBJ2-7; CDR3 length: 14; CDR3 protein: CASSVLAVTYEQYF; CDR3 DNA: TGTGCCAGCAGTGTACTAGCGGTTACCTACGAGCAGTACTTC
D gene: TRBD1; V gene: TRBV19; J gene: TRBJ2-6; CDR3 length: 17; CDR3 protein: CASSTTGLTTGANVLTF; CDR3 DNA: TGTGCCAGTAGTACGACAGGGCTTACCACTGGGGCCAACGTCCTGACTTTC
D gene: TRBD2; V gene: TRBV18; J gene: TRBJ2-5; CDR3 length: 16; CDR3 protein: CASSPSGLALLETQYF; CDR3 DNA: TGTGCCAGCTCACCCTCAGGACTAGCGTTGTTGGAGACCCAGTACTTC
D gene: -; V gene: TRBV9; J gene: TRBJ2-3; CDR3 length: 12; CDR3 protein: CASSSQRITQYF; CDR3 DNA: TGTGCCAGCAGCTCCCAGAGGATTACGCAGTATTTT
D gene: TRBD2; V gene: TRBV29-1; J gene: TRBJ2-7; CDR3 length: 13; CDR3 protein: CSAGLAGSYEQYF; CDR3 DNA: TGCAGCGCCGGACTAGCGGGGTCCTACGAGCAGTACTTC
D gene: TRBD1; V gene: TRBV6-1; J gene: TRBJ1-3; CDR3 length: 19; CDR3 protein: CASSVTGTGRSHSGNTIYF; CDR3 DNA: TGTGCCAGCAGTGTTACCGGGACAGGGCGGTCTCATTCTGGAAACACCATATATTTT
D gene: TRBD2; V gene: TRBV5-1; J gene: TRBJ2-1; CDR3 length: 16; CDR3 protein: CASSLGLAGGTNEQFF; CDR3 DNA: TGCGCCAGCAGCTTGGGTCTAGCGGGAGGCACTAATGAGCAGTTCTTC
D gene: -; V gene: TRBV29-1; J gene: TRBJ2-7; CDR3 length: 12; CDR3 protein: CSAIRGVYEQYF; CDR3 DNA: TGCAGCGCGATCAGGGGGGTCTACGAGCAGTACTTC
D gene: -; V gene: TRBV18; J gene: TRBJ2-7; CDR3 length: 13; CDR3 protein: CASSRGWDYEQYF; CDR3 DNA: TGTGCCAGCTCACGGGGCTGGGACTACGAGCAGTACTTC
D gene: TRBD2; V gene: TRBV29-1; J gene: TRBJ2-1; CDR3 length: 14; CDR3 protein: CSVDPSGIKNEQFF; CDR3 DNA: TGCAGCGTTGACCCTAGCGGGATTAAAAATGAGCAGTTCTTC
D gene: TRBD1; V gene: TRBV9; J gene: TRBJ1-1; CDR3 length: 14; CDR3 protein: CASSARDRLIGAFF; CDR3 DNA: TGTGCCAGCAGCGCCCGGGACAGGCTCATAGGGGCTTTCTTT
D gene: -; V gene: TRBV10-2; J gene: TRBJ2-1; CDR3 length: 13; CDR3 protein: CASSGSLAGEQFF; CDR3 DNA: TGCGCCAGCAGTGGTTCGCTAGCAGGTGAGCAGTTCTTC
D gene: TRBD1; V gene: TRBV25-1; J gene: TRBJ2-4; CDR3 length: 13; CDR3 protein: CASSEGQGNIQYF; CDR3 DNA: TGTGCCAGCAGTGAAGGACAGGGAAACATTCAGTACTTC
D gene: -; V gene: TRBV15; J gene: TRBJ2-7; CDR3 length: 14; CDR3 protein: CATSGTLGTYEQYF; CDR3 DNA: TGTGCCACCAGCGGCACCCTAGGTACCTACGAGCAGTACTTC